The T cell receptor (beta chain) described here comes from a study of blood T cell repertoires in COVID-19. Study-level background: From the United States, Italy and Spain came samples of acute and convalescent COVID-19.

The participants were between roughly 18 and 100 years old and came from 24 US areas. Cohort allocation depended upon clinical history that participants reported. Under the authors' procedure: How many nucleated cells were present was estimated from reference gene primer amplification. TCRdb's copy holds only in-frame clones and misses some; the assay was immunoSEQ multiplex PCR. Clone size and the V and J calls come from that table; the DNA yielded D and trimming. The data contain 250,000 or so clones, 87% of them singletons. The CDR3 is 15 residues long. CDR1 is LNHDA, CDR2 SQIVND, per germline (reference sequence). Trimming cost V 0 bases and J 5 bases; bases outside gene matches: 4.

The origin of this receptor is a young man who had recovered from COVID-19. Sequencing was done on a sample of PBMCs or T cells enriched from blood (not recorded which). The V and J genes are TRBV19 and TRBJ2-5; 9 positions match TRBD1. The CDR3 loop reads CASSIEGTGKETQYF. Written as DNA, the CDR3 is TGTGCCAGTAGTATAGAGGGGACAGGGAAGGAGACCCAGTACTTC.